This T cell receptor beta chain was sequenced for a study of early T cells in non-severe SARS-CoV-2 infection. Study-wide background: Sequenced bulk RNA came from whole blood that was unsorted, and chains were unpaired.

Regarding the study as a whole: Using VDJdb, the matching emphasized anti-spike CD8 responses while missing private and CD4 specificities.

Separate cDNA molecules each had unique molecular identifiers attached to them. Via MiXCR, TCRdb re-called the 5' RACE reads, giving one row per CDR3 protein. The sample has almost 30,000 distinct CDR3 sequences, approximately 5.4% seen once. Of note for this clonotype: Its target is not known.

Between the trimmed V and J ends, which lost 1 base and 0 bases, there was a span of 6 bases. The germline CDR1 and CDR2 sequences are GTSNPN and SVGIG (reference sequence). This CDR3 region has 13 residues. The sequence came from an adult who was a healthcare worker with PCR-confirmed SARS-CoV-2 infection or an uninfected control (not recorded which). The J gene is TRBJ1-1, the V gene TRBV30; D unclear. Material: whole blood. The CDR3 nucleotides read TGTGCCTGGAGTGGCGGGATGAACACTGAAGCTTTCTTT. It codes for CAWSGGMNTEAFF.